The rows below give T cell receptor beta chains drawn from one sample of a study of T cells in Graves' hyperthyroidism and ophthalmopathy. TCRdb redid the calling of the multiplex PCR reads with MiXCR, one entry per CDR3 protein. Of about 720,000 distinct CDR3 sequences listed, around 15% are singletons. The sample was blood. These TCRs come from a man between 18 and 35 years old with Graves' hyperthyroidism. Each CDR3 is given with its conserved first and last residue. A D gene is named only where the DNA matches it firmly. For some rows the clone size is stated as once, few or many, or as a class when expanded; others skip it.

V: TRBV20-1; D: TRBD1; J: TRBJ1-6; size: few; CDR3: CSAVNLGQGASLTLSPLHF; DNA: TGCAGTGCGGTTAACCTCGGACAGGGGGCCTCGCTTACCCTTTCACCCCTCCACTTT
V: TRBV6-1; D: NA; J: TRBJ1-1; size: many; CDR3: CASSEPRGRIMNTEAFF; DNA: TGTGCCAGCAGTGAACCCAGGGGAAGGATAATGAACACTGAAGCTTTCTTT
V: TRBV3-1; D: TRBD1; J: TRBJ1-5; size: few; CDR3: CASSLGTASQSQHF; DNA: TGTGCCAGCAGCCTCGGGACAGCCAGTCAGTCCCAGCATTTT
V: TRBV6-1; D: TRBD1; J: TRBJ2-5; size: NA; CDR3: CASSPVRTGQETQYF; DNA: TGTGCCAGCTCACCGGTACGGACAGGCCAAGAGACCCAGTACTTC
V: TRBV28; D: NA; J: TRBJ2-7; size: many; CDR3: CASRDSMTYEQYF; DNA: TGTGCCAGCAGAGACAGTATGACCTACGAGCAGTACTTC
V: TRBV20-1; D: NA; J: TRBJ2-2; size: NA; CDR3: CSARAPQGAPSGVNTGELFF; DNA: TGCAGTGCTAGAGCCCCACAGGGGGCACCTAGCGGGGTCAACACCGGGGAGCTGTTTTTT
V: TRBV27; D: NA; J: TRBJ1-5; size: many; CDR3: CASSSRPARDGNSNQPQHF; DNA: TGTGCCAGCAGTTCTAGGCCGGCCCGGGACGGGAATAGCAATCAGCCCCAGCATTTT
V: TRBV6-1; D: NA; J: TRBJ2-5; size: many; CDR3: CASSEANPVLGETQYF; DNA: TGTGCCAGCAGTGAAGCGAACCCCGTATTGGGGGAGACCCAGTACTTC
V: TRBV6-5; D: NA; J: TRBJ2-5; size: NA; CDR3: CASSSTPGGGWETQYF; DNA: TGTGCCAGCAGTTCAACACCAGGGGGGGGGTGGGAGACCCAGTACTTC
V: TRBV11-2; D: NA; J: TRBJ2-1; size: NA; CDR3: CASSPPENEQFF; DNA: TGTGCCAGCAGCCCTCCGGAGAATGAGCAGTTCTTC
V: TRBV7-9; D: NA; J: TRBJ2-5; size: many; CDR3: CASSSYRALQETQYF; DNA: TGTGCCAGCAGCTCTTACAGGGCCCTACAAGAGACCCAGTACTTC
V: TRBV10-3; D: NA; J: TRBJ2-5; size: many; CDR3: CAIRSQETQYF; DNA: TGTGCCATCAGGAGTCAAGAGACCCAGTACTTC
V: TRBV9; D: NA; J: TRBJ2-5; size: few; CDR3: CASSVRGRGPQETQYF; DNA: TGTGCCAGCAGCGTGAGGGGGAGAGGACCCCAGGAGACCCAGTACTTC
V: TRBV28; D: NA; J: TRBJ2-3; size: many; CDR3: CASSFVGEDTQYF; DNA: TGTGCCAGCAGTTTTGTGGGGGAAGATACGCAGTATTTT
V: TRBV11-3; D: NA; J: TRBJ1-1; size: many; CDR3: CASSVSSEGMNTEAFF; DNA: TGTGCCAGCAGCGTATCCTCGGAGGGGATGAACACTGAAGCTTTCTTT
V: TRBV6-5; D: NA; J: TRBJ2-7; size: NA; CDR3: CASSSLLAESSYEQYF; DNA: TGTGCCAGCAGTTCCCTTTTGGCGGAGAGCTCCTACGAGCAGTACTTC
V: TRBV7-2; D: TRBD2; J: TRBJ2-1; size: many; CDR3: CASSLGLAGGLIEQFF; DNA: TGTGCCAGCAGCTTAGGACTAGCGGGAGGGCTTATTGAGCAGTTCTTC
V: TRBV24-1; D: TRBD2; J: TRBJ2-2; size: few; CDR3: CATSDTSGRAPGELFF; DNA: TGTGCCACCAGTGATACTAGCGGGAGGGCTCCCGGGGAGCTGTTTTTT
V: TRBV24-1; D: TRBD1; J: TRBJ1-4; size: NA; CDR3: CATSDYSTGGKLFF; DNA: TGTGCCACCAGTGATTACTCGACAGGGGGTAAACTGTTTTTT
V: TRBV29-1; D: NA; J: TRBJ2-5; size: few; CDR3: CSVEEKKVVHYEETQYF; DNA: TGCAGCGTTGAAGAAAAGAAGGTGGTCCATTACGAAGAGACCCAGTACTTC
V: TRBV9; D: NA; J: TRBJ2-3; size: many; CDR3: CASSVESPWDTQYF; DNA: TGTGCCAGCAGCGTAGAGAGTCCCTGGGATACGCAGTATTTT
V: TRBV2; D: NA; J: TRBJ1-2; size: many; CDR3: CASRHQGPGNYGYTF; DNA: TGTGCCAGCAGACATCAGGGGCCGGGGAACTATGGCTACACCTTC
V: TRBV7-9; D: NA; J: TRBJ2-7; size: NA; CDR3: CAGGVAVTGYEQYF; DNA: TGTGCCGGGGGCGTAGCGGTTACGGGCTACGAGCAGTACTTC
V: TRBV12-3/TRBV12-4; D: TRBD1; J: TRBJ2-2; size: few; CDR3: CASSLDRGLTGELFF; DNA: TGTGCCAGCAGTTTAGACAGGGGGTTGACCGGGGAGCTGTTTTTT